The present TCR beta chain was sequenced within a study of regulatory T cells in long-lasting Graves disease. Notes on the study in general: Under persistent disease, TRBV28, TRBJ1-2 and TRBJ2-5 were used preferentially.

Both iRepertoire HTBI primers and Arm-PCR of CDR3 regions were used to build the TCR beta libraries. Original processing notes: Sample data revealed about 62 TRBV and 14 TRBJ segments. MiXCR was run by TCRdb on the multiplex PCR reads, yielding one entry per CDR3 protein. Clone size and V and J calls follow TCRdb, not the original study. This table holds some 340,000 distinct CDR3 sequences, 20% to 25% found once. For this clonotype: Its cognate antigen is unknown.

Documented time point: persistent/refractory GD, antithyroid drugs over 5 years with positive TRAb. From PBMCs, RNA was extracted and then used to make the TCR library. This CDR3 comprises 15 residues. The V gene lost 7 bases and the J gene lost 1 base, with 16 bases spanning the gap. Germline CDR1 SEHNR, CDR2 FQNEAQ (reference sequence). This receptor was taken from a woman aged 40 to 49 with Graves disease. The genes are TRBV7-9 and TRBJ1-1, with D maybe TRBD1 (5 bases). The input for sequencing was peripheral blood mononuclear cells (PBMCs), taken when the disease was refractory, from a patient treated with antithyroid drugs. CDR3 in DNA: TGTGCCAGCACCTTTACTGCGGGGGGGAACACTGAAGCTTTCTTT. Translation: CASTFTAGGNTEAFF.